The entry below describes one T cell receptor (beta chain). The data belong to a study of T cell changes during pregnancy in multiple sclerosis. Unmatched junction bases numbered 9, after V lost 6 bases and J lost 1 base. Germline CDR1 reads SGHRS; CDR2 reads YFSETQ. The CDR3 sequence is 15 residues long. Using immunoSEQ multiplex PCR, the repertoire was profiled, and TCRdb retains in-frame clones only, with some absent. The sample contains around 29,000 clones, approximately 90% of which appear only once. V and J are TRBV5-1 and TRBJ2-5; 7 bases agree with TRBD2. The sequence derives from a female donor in good health, enrolled as a control in a pregnancy study. The source material was CD4+ T cells from peripheral blood mononuclear cells, sampled in the first trimester of pregnancy. CDR3 region: CASTPGLTLQETQYF. The CDR3 coding sequence is TGCGCCAGCACTCCGGGACTAACGCTCCAAGAGACCCAGTACTTC.